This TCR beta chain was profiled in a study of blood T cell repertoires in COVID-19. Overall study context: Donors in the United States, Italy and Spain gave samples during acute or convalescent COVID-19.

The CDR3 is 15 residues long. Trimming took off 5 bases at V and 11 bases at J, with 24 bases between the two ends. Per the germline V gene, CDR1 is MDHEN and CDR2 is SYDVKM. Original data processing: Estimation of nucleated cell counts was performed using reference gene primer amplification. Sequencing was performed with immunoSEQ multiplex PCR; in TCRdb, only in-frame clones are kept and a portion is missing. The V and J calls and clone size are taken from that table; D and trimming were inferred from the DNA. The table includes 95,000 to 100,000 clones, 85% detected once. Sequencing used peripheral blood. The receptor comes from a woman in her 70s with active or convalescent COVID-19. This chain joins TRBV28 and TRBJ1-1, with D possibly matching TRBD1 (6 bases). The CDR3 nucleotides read TGTGCCAGCAGTCCCAGTCTAGGGGGGGTCGAATCGGCTTTCTTT. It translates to CASSPSLGGVESAFF.